The clone carrying this T cell receptor (beta chain) was seen more than once but under ten times. The CDR3 loop spans 15 amino acids. The V gene end was trimmed by 7 bases and the J gene end by 10 bases; junction bases not matched to a gene: 13. Germline loops: CDR1 MNHEY, CDR2 SVGAGI. Nobody among the patients had been given any treatment before thyroid surgery. Using MiXCR, TCRdb re-called clones from the PCR reads. Among tens of thousands of clones listed, around a fifth were seen once. This entry is derived from a study of metastatic and nonmetastatic thyroid tumors. Study summary: Comparative analysis of repertoires was undertaken across blood and tumor or nodule tissue obtained from malignant and benign thyroid patients.

Material: blood. The TCR sequence derives from a female donor with papillary thyroid cancer or a benign thyroid nodule (not recorded which). Some clones in this sample may be carry-over from other donors' samples. The chain is built from TRBV6-5 and TRBJ1-6, with TRBD1 identical over 7 bases. CDR3 in amino acids: CASTSRLTGDSPLHF. For the CDR3, the DNA is TGTGCCAGCACTTCTCGATTAACAGGGGACTCACCCCTCCACTTT.